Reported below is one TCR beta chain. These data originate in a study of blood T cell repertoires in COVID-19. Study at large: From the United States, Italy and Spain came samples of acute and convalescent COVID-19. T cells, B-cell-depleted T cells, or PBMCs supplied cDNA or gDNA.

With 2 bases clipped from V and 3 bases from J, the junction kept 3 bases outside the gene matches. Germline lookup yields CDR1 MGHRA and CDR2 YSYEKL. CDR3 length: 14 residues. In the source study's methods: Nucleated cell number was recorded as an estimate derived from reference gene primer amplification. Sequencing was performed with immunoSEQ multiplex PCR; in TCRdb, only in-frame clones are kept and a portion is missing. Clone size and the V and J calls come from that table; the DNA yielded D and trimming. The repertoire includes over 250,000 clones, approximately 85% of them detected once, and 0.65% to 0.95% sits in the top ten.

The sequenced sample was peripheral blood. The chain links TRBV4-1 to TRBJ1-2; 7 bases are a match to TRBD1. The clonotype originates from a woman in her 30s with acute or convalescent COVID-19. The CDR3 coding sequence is TGCGCCAGCAGCCAATTAACAGGGGACTATGGCTACACCTTC. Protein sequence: CASSQLTGDYGYTF.